What follows are 8 T cell receptor beta chains derived from one specimen sequenced in a study of T-cell reconstitution after alpha-beta-depleted transplantation in children. The authors prepared the TCRbeta library with unique molecular identifiers. TCRdb redid the calling of the PCR reads with MiXCR, one entry per CDR3 protein. The sample records about a million distinct CDR3 sequences, roughly 29% being singletons. Sequenced here: PBMCs, mostly from graft donor cells, sampled 360 days after TCRalphabeta/CD19-depleted stem cell transplant. All receptors derive from a boy under two years old who had a stem cell transplant for SCID, so the T cells may come from the graft donor.

This clonotype has only a few counts. This chain connects TRBV10-1 to TRBJ2-3; 8 nucleotides align to TRBD2. Germline-derived CDR1 and CDR2 are WNHNN and SYGVQD (reference sequence). V lost 0 bases, J lost 1 base, and 3 bases stayed unmatched. The CDR3 loop spans 16 amino acids. CDR3 amino acids: CASSESGAGGTDTQYF. DNA for the CDR3: TGCGCCAGCAGTGAGTCAGGAGCGGGGGGCACAGATACGCAGTATTTT.

This clonotype was seen at least ten times. The chain is built from TRBV7-7 and TRBJ2-2; D may match TRBD1 or TRBD2 (6 bases each). The CDR3 is 18 residues long. V lost 5 bases and J 3 bases, leaving 22 bases between the germline ends. Germline CDR1 SSHAT, CDR2 FNYEAQ (reference sequence). This chain's CDR3 is CASSPTWPGAYDTGELFF. Written as DNA, the CDR3 is TGTGCCAGCAGCCCAACGTGGCCGGGGGCATATGACACCGGGGAGCTGTTTTTT.

This clonotype was seen more than once but under ten times. V and J are TRBV5-1 and TRBJ2-3, with D perhaps being TRBD1 or TRBD2 (6 bases each). Germline loops: CDR1 SGHRS, CDR2 YFSETQ. The CDR3 spans 14 residues. V lost 4 bases, J lost 5 bases, and 14 bases lay in between. Here the CDR3 DNA reads TGCGCCAGCAGCGGGGGGCGCGGGTTAGATACGCAGTATTTT. It is translated as CASSGGRGLDTQYF.

V and J are TRBV15 and TRBJ1-2; no clear D gene. The CDR3 sequence is 16 residues long. The germline V gene has CDR1 LNHNV and CDR2 YYDKDF (reference sequence). V lost 0 bases, J lost 3 bases, and 14 bases lay in between. The CDR3 here is CATSRDWADIDYGYTF. The CDR3 DNA is TGTGCCACCAGCAGAGATTGGGCTGACATCGACTATGGCTACACCTTC.

This clonotype was seen more than once but under ten times. The chain carries TRBV12-3 or TRBV12-4 and TRBJ1-4; no reliable D call. The CDR3 is made up of 14 amino acids. Between the trimmed V and J ends, which lost 1 base and 8 bases, there was a span of 11 bases. DNA of the CDR3: TGTGCCAGCAGTTTAGGGGCAGTTCGGGAAAAACTGTTTTTT. As protein: CASSLGAVREKLFF.

This clonotype has ten or more counts. The V gene is TRBV7-9, the J gene TRBJ1-2, with TRBD1 matching over 7 bases. Germline-derived CDR1 and CDR2 are SEHNR and FQNEAQ (reference sequence). The V gene end was trimmed by 5 bases and the J gene end by 6 bases; junction bases not matched to a gene: 12. CDR3 length: 15 amino acids. As DNA, the CDR3 is TGTGCCAGCAGCACGGCGACAGGGAGGCGGGATGGCTACACCTTC. Translating gives CASSTATGRRDGYTF. The full variable domain, in which reference TRBV7-9 and TRBJ1-2 provide the parts outside the CDR3, is DTGVSQNPRHKITKRGQNVTFRCDPISEHNRLYWYRQTLGQGPEFLTYFQNEAQLEKSRLLSDRFSAERPKGSFSTLEIQRTEQGDSAMYLCASSTATGRRDGYTFGSGTRLTVV.

The rearrangement links TRBV5-1 to TRBJ2-7; a possible D gene is TRBD1 (5 bases). The CDR3 extends over 15 amino acids. Germline V gene sequence: CDR1 SGHRS, CDR2 YFSETQ. Between the trimmed V and J ends, which lost 1 base and 3 bases, there was a span of 14 bases. The CDR3: CASSLSGKNDYEQYF. The CDR3 bases are TGCGCCAGCAGCTTGTCAGGGAAGAACGACTACGAGCAGTACTTC. The entire variable domain, with the rest obtained from reference TRBV5-1 and TRBJ2-7, is as follows: KAGVTQTPRYLIKTRGQQVTLSCSPISGHRSVSWYQQTPGQGLQFLFEYFSETQRNKGNFPGRFSGRQFSNSRSEMNVSTLELGDSALYLCASSLSGKNDYEQYFGPGTRLTVT.

V and J are TRBV7-3 and TRBJ1-1; D gene uncertain. The CDR3 runs to 14 residues. Germline CDR1 is SGHTA and CDR2 is FQGTGA. Trimming removed 5 bases from V and 1 base from J, with 11 bases in between. CDR3 coding DNA: TGTGCCAGCAGCCTGATGCATGGGAACACTGAAGCTTTCTTT. As protein: CASSLMHGNTEAFF.